This TCR beta chain was sequenced during a study of tumor-infiltrating lymphocytes in primary liver carcinoma. The wider study: Maximum tumor diameters ranged from roughly 4 to 10 cm, stage T1-T3 N0M0. Read depth, roughly 3.5 to 7.5 million productive TCRbeta reads, did not differ significantly between tissues.

Germline-derived CDR1 and CDR2 are MRHNA and SNTAGT. Trimming took off 3 bases at V and 6 bases at J, with 13 bases between the two ends. CDR3 length equals 14 residues. Co-extracted RNA and DNA came from roughly 20-30 mg of unsorted bulk tissue. Tumor samples all exceeded 85% viable tumor cells. Production of TCR beta cDNA used approximately 480 ng total RNA together with a constant-region primer. Each TCR beta library was derived from three nested multiplex PCR rounds that employed slightly modified ARM-PCR. Two initial PCR rounds of about 10 cycles each paired TRBV1-TRBV30 forward primers with a C-beta reverse primer. TCRdb recomputed calls from the multiplex PCR reads with MiXCR, one row per CDR3 protein. The table lists 100,000 or so distinct CDR3 sequences, over 55% of them singletons. This clonotype was detected only a few times.

This rearrangement joins TRBV6-4 to TRBJ2-3, with a possible D match to TRBD2 (5 bases). The sample was liver tumor tissue from sampling region 5. Subset indicated: tumor region T5, tumor centre. The origin of this receptor is a woman aged 60-75 years with primary liver carcinoma and hepatitis B virus infection. The CDR3: CASSEVRGVDTQYF. DNA for the CDR3: TGTGCCAGCAGTGAAGTTCGGGGTGTGGATACGCAGTATTTT.